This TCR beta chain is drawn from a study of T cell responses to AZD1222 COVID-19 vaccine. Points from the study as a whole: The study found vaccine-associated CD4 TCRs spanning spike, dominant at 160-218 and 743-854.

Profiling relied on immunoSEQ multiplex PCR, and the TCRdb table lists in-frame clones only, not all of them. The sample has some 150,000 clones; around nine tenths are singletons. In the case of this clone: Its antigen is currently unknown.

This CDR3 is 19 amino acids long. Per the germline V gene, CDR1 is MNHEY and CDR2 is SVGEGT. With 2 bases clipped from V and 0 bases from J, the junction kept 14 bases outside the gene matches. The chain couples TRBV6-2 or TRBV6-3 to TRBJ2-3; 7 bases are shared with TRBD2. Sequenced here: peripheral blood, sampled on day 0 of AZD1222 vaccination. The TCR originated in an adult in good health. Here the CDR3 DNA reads TGTGCCAGCAGTTACGGGGGGGAAGAGGCGGCAGCTAGCACAGATACGCAGTATTTT. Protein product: CASSYGGEEAAASTDTQYF.